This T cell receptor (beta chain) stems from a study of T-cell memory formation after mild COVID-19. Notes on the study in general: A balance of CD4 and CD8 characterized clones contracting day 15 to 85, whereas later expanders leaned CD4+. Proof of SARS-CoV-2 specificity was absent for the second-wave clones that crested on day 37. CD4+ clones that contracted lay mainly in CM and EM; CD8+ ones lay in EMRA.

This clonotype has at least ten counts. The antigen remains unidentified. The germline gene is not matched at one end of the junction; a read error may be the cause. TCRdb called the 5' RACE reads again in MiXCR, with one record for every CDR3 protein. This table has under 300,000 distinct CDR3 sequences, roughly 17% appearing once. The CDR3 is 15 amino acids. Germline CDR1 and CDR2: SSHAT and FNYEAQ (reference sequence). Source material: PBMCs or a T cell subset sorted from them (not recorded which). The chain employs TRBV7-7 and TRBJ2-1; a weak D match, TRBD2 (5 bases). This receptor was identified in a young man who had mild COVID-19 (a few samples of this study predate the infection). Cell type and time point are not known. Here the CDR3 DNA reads TGTGCTAGCAGCTTAGCGCTGGGCAGCTACAATGAGCAGTTCTTC. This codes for CASSLALGSYNEQFF.